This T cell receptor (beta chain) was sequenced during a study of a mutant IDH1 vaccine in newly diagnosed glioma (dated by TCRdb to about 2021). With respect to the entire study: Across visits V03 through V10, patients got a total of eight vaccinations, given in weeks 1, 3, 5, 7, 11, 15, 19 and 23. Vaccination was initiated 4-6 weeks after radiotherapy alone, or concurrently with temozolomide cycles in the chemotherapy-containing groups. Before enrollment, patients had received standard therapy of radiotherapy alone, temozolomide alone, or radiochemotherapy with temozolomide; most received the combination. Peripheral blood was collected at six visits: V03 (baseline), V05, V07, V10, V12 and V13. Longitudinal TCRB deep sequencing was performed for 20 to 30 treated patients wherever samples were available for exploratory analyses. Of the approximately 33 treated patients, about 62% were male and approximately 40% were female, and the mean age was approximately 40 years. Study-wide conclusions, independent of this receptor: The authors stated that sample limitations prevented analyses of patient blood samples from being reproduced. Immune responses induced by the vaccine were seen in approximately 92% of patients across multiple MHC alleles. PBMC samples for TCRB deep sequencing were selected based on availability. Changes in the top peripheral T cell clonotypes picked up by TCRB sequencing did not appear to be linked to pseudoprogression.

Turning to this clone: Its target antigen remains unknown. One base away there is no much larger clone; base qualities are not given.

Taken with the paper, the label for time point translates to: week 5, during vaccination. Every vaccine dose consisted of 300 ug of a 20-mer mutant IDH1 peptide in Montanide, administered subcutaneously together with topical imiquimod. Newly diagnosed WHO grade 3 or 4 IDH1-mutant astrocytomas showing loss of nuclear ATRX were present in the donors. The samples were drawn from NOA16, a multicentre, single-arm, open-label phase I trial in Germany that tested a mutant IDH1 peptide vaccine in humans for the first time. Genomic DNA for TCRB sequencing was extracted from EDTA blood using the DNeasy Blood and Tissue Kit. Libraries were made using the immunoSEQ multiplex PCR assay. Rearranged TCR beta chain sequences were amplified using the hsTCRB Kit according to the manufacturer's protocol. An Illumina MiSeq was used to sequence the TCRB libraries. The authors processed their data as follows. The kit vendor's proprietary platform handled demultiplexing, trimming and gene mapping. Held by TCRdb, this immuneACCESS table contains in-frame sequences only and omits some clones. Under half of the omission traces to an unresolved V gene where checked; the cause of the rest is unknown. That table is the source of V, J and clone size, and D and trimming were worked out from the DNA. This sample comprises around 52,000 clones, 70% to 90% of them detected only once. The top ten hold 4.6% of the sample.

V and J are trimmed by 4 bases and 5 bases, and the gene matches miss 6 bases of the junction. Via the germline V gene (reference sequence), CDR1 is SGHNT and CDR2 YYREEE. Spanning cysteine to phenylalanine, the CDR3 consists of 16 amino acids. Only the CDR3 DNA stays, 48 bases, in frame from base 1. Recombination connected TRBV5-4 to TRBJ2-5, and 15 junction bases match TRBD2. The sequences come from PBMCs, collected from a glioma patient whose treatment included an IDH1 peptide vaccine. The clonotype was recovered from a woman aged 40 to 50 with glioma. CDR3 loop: CASSKGLAGGRETQYF. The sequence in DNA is TGTGCCAGCAGCAAGGGACTAGCGGGGGGCCGGGAGACCCAGTACTTC.